This T cell receptor beta chain is from a study of beta chain features in type 1 diabetes. Study in general: Taken together, all samples contributed roughly 100 million examined sorted cells.

The CDR3 is made up of 15 amino acids. CDR1 is LNHDA and CDR2 is SQIVND in the germline V gene (reference sequence). V was cut by 1 base and J by 0 bases, with 10 bases left in between. Details on this clone: The antigen is undetermined.

Every bit of the isolated RNA underwent reverse transcription, so sequencing read expressed TCRB transcripts. TCRdb keeps only in-frame clones here, not all; method: immunoSEQ multiplex PCR. The profile covers under 850,000 clones, with around an eighth appearing a single time and around 0.022% taken by the ten largest. Averaging roughly 120 mL, one heparinised blood draw was given by each donor. Via the markers CD45RO/CCR7/CD25/CD127/CD95/CD27, stem cell-like memory, regulatory, central memory and naive CD4+ cells were sorted. Each sorted population was over 95% pure. The study's findings and limits: When Type 1 diabetes patients were examined, their TCRB CDR3s proved moderately but significantly shorter in all four CD4+ subsets.

The sequenced sample consisted of naive CD4+ T cells from blood. V gene TRBV19 combines with J gene TRBJ2-7; D remains unclear. The TCR originated in a man in his late teens or twenties with type 1 diabetes. Here the CDR3 reads CASSIGEQISYEQYF. DNA for the CDR3: TGTGCCAGTAGTATAGGGGAACAGATCTCCTACGAGCAGTACTTC.